This T cell receptor beta chain was recorded in a study of blood T cell repertoires in COVID-19 (TCRdb year 2020). Study-level background: Collaborator samples came from the United States, Italy and Spain and covered acute and convalescent phases of COVID-19. The material from the prospective study consisted of cDNA or gDNA derived from T cells, B-cell-depleted T cells, or PBMCs. The dataset comprised deeply sampled blood TCRbeta repertoires from subjects exposed to, actively infected with, or recovered from COVID-19. A freely available public database, intended as a resource for researchers studying the immune response to SARS-CoV-2, is where the repertoires were released. The samples were drawn from the first 160 participants of the ongoing ImmuneRACE study and from 1,254 subjects provided by 6 global collaborators. A de-identified subject ID, COVID-19 status, age in years and sex were almost always included in the sample metadata. HLA class I and class II types, where available, came from metadata supplied by the sample provider rather than from assay-based typing. Overall study outcomes, separate from this receptor: The amount of clinical and demographic metadata varied by source and participant and was provided uncurated.

One collaborating source in Seattle enrolled patients while the patients were actively infected and followed the patients over time throughout the course of disease. The collaborating institutions used their own protocols to collect whole blood in K2EDTA tubes. Collaborator samples were shipped for TCRbeta analysis as frozen whole blood, isolated PBMCs, or DNA extracted from either sample type. TCRbeta CDR3 regions were amplified from genomic DNA using the immunoSEQ Assay, a bias-controlled multiplex PCR. On the authors' methods: The number of nucleated cells in each sample was estimated by amplification of reference gene primers within the assay. To quantify the absolute abundance of each unique TCRbeta CDR3 rearrangement, sequence reads were collapsed and filtered. For each sample, productive Simpson clonality was calculated by taking the square root of Simpson's diversity index across productive rearrangements. TCRdb stores this immuneACCESS table with in-frame sequences only. Part of the clones is absent; in the studies checked, under half of the shortfall reflects unresolved V genes, and no reason is known for the rest. That table furnishes V, J and clone size, whereas the DNA furnished D and trimming. Across this sample there are roughly 180,000 clones, with about 81% seen only once. Jointly, the top ten make up approximately 10% of the sample.

Worth noting for this clone: It has no known antigen specificity. No clone much larger than this one lies a single base away; base qualities are absent.

Sequencing used peripheral blood. This receptor was obtained from a woman of 80 years or more with COVID-19, enrolled during active disease.

Here the CDR3 is given as CASTAQIGEQYF. The DNA reads as follows: TGTGCCAGCACCGCCCAGATTGGCGAGCAGTACTTC. Recombination connected TRBV2 to TRBJ2-7; the D gene lacks a confident call. CDR1 and CDR2 are read off the germline V gene as SNHLY and FYNNEI. The trim is 7 bases for V and 6 bases for J, with a gap of 13 bases between the germline ends. The CDR3 spans 12 residues, from the cysteine through the phenylalanine. Only the CDR3 DNA stays, 36 bases, in frame from base 1.